Presented here are 22 T cell receptor beta chains from one specimen sequenced in a study of human T cells and chemical hapten exposure. MiXCR was run by TCRdb on the 5' RACE reads, yielding one entry per CDR3 protein. The table has tens of thousands of distinct CDR3 sequences, less than 9.5% seen once. Extraction of total RNA was performed on unfractionated whole blood. The receptor source for this set is a male donor in good health.

The gene calls are TRBV27 and TRBJ1-3, with unresolved D. The V end lost 5 bases, the J end lost 0 bases, and 14 bases lay between the germline ends. The CDR3 contains 16 residues. Germline V gives CDR1 MNHEY, CDR2 SMNVEV (reference sequence). The CDR3 DNA follows: TGTGCCAGCAGTCTTTGGGCAGAGCGCTCTGGAAACACCATATATTTT. It encodes CASSLWAERSGNTIYF.

The J gene is TRBJ2-6, the V gene TRBV14; D gene unclear. The CDR3 has 16 amino acids. Germline-derived CDR1 and CDR2 are SGHDN and FVKESK. V was trimmed by 3 bases and J by 3 bases, leaving 12 bases between them. The CDR3 protein is CASSHKAVSGANVLTF. As DNA, the CDR3 is TGTGCCAGCAGCCACAAAGCTGTTAGTGGGGCCAACGTCCTGACTTTC.

On this clonotype: A much larger clone lies one base from this, so it may be a read error. This CDR3 is CASSYGRAGGAGTQYF. CDR3 DNA sequence: TGTGCCAGCAGTTACGGTCGAGCGGGGGGAGCAGGTACGCAGTATTTT. J is TRBJ2-3 and V is TRBV6-2 or TRBV6-3; 9 bases fit TRBD2. The CDR3 is 16 amino acids. The V and J ends lost 2 bases and 8 bases, in that order; junction bases with no gene match: 11. Germline V gene lookup returns CDR1 MNHEY and CDR2 SVGEGT.

Many counts were recorded for this clonotype. This rearrangement joins TRBV20-1 to TRBJ2-7; D is undetermined. Trimming stripped 4 bases from V and 1 base from J, with 8 bases between. The CDR3 runs to 12 residues. Germline CDR1 DFQATT, CDR2 SNEGSKA (reference sequence). CDR3 in amino acids: CSANSESYEQYF. The CDR3 region has the DNA TGCAGTGCTAACAGCGAATCCTACGAGCAGTACTTC.

At least ten counts were recorded for this clonotype. The chain uses TRBV7-2 and TRBJ2-2; D not resolved. Germline V gives CDR1 SGHTA, CDR2 FQGNSA. The CDR3 extends over 15 amino acids. V shed 1 base and J shed 6 bases, with 12 bases lying between them. The CDR3 spells CASSLGYERSGELFF. In nucleotides, the CDR3 is TGTGCCAGCAGCTTAGGTTACGAGAGGTCCGGGGAGCTGTTTTTT.

This sequence joins TRBV6-6 and TRBJ2-4; D assignment may be TRBD1 or TRBD2 (7 bases each). The CDR3 contains 16 residues. Germline assignment: CDR1 MNHNY and CDR2 SVGAGI (reference sequence). Trimming removed 6 bases from V and 0 bases from J, with 15 bases in between. Here the CDR3 reads CASSQGGRLAKNIQYF. DNA of the CDR3: TGTGCCAGCAGCCAGGGGGGGAGGCTAGCCAAAAACATTCAGTACTTC.

The chain couples TRBV6-2 or TRBV6-3 to TRBJ1-1, with TRBD1 identical over 8 bases. Germline loops: CDR1 MNHEY, CDR2 SVGEGT. Trimming took 7 bases from V and 4 from J; bases not matched to a gene: 8. This CDR3 comprises 14 residues. CDR3 nucleotide sequence: TGTGCCAGCATTGCGGACAGGGCTTTCACTGAAGCTTTCTTT. Protein product: CASIADRAFTEAFF.

Here the CDR3 DNA reads TGTGCCAGCAGCCTCGGCAACTACGAGCAGTACTTC. Protein sequence: CASSLGNYEQYF. The rearrangement uses TRBV5-5 and TRBJ2-7; D gene uncertain. CDR1 and CDR2 (germline): SGHKS, YYEKEE (reference sequence). This CDR3 has 12 residues. Trimming cost V 4 bases and J 3 bases, with 8 bases left between them.

In its sample, this clonotype was seen a few times. This sequence joins TRBV3-1 and TRBJ2-2; possibly TRBD1 for D (5 bases). Trimming removed 7 bases at V and 1 base at J, with 7 bases between. This CDR3 has 13 amino acids. Germline lookup yields CDR1 LGHDT and CDR2 YNNKEL (reference sequence). CDR3 loop: CASIRGNTGELFF. The CDR3 DNA reads as TGTGCCAGCATAAGGGGGAACACCGGGGAGCTGTTTTTT.

The rearrangement joins TRBV12-3 or TRBV12-4 to TRBJ2-7, with D maybe TRBD1 (5 bases). CDR3 length: 16 residues. The V end was cut by 5 bases, the J end by 1 base, with 18 bases between. CDR3 in amino acids: CASSPPSGQGSYEQYF. The CDR3 DNA sequence: TGTGCCAGCAGTCCCCCTTCAGGGCAGGGTTCCTACGAGCAGTACTTC.

This clonotype was detected only a few times. The chain couples TRBV10-3 to TRBJ1-6; D is unclear. Looked up from germline, CDR1 is ENHRY and CDR2 is SYGVKD. This CDR3 spans 18 amino acids. Trimming took 4 bases from V and 0 from J, leaving 16 bases between them. CDR3 DNA sequence: TGTGCCATCAGTGCTGGACCCTTCTATGGCTCCTATAATTCACCCCTCCACTTT. Its protein is CAISAGPFYGSYNSPLHF.

The chain uses TRBV18 and TRBJ2-3, with D maybe TRBD1 (6 bases). The CDR3 is 18 amino acids. CDR1 is KGHSH and CDR2 is LQKENI in the germline V gene. With 1 base removed from V and 1 base from J, the gap between germline ends came to 18 bases. The CDR3 reads CASSPRQGGLPRTDTQYF. CDR3 in DNA: TGTGCCAGCTCACCACGGCAAGGGGGTCTACCTCGCACAGATACGCAGTATTTT. The full variable domain, with the rest looked up from reference TRBV18 and TRBJ2-3, is NAGVMQNPRHLVRRRGQEARLRCSPMKGHSHVYWYRQLPEEGLKFMVYLQKENIIDESGMPKERFSAEFPKEGPSILRIQQVVRGDSAAYFCASSPRQGGLPRTDTQYFGPGTRLTVL.

This clonotype has ten or more counts. CDR3 sequence: CSASKGGLEQYF. DNA of the CDR3: TGCAGTGCTAGTAAGGGCGGTCTCGAGCAGTACTTC. V gene TRBV20-1 combines with J gene TRBJ2-7, with unresolved D. V lost 3 bases to trimming and J lost 6 bases, with 12 bases between them. This CDR3 has 12 residues. Germline CDR1 and CDR2: DFQATT and SNEGSKA (reference sequence).

Many counts were recorded for this clonotype. The chain employs TRBV10-3 and TRBJ2-3; D not certain. Deletions cut 0 bases from V and 0 bases from J, with 7 bases between. This CDR3 has 15 amino acids. Germline CDR1 reads ENHRY; CDR2 reads SYGVKD. This chain's CDR3 is CAISESTESTDTQYF. The CDR3 DNA is TGTGCCATCAGTGAGTCAACGGAGAGCACAGATACGCAGTATTTT.

The chain uses TRBV12-3 or TRBV12-4 and TRBJ2-1; D might be TRBD2 (7 bases). V dropped 6 bases and J dropped 1 base, with 22 bases sitting between them. The CDR3 contains 18 residues. The CDR3: CASRLEMGGGPSYNEQFF. CDR3 nucleotides: TGTGCCAGCAGACTGGAGATGGGGGGGGGGCCATCCTACAATGAGCAGTTCTTC.

This clonotype has a count of ten or more. The chain uses TRBV12-3 or TRBV12-4 and TRBJ2-3, with D possibly called TRBD1 or TRBD2 (5 bases each). The V and J ends lost 5 bases and 1 base respectively, with 16 bases between them. There are 16 residues in the CDR3. The CDR3 DNA reads TGTGCCAGCAGTCCCCGAATCGTGGGGGGCACAGATACGCAGTATTTT. Amino acids: CASSPRIVGGTDTQYF.

This clonotype was seen at least ten times. The chain recombines TRBV27 with TRBJ2-7, with D possibly matching TRBD2 (5 bases). Germline assignment: CDR1 MNHEY and CDR2 SMNVEV (reference sequence). CDR3 size: 15 residues. The ends were cut back, 0 bases at V and 2 bases at J, with 11 bases in the middle. The CDR3 region has the DNA TGTGCCAGCAGTTTATCGGGAGTACTACCCTACGAGCAGTACTTC. This codes for CASSLSGVLPYEQYF.

The chain employs TRBV7-8 and TRBJ2-2, with 9 bases identical to TRBD2. CDR3 length: 16 residues. The ends lost 8 bases at V and 6 bases at J; junction bases unmatched: 13. Looked up from germline, CDR1 is SGHVS and CDR2 is FQNEAQ. The CDR3 DNA is TGTGCCAGCGCGTGGCGCGGGGGGGCCCGGGCCGGGGAGCTGTTTTTT. Translated: CASAWRGGARAGELFF.

A few counts support this clonotype. This chain links TRBV6-1 with TRBJ2-3, with 7 bases matching TRBD1. The J segment lost 0 bases and the V segment lost 5 bases, leaving 8 bases of the junction unmatched. The CDR3 spans 16 residues. Germline CDR1 reads MNHNS; CDR2 reads SASEGT. The CDR3, as DNA: TGTGCCAGCAGTAGTGGGACAGACCCTAGCACAGATACGCAGTATTTT. Amino acid sequence: CASSSGTDPSTDTQYF.

The rearrangement joins TRBV29-1 to TRBJ2-7, with 8 bases matching TRBD1. V lost 4 bases to trimming and J lost 5 bases; unmatched junction nucleotides: 4. CDR1 is SQVTM, CDR2 ANQGSEA, per germline. The CDR3 is 12 residues long. CDR3 sequence (DNA): TGCAGCGTTGTTGCAGGGGGCAACGAGCAGTACTTC. Encoded protein: CSVVAGGNEQYF.

This clonotype was seen more than once but under ten times. The V gene is TRBV10-3, the J gene TRBJ2-2, with D possibly being TRBD1 (5 bases). The germline V gene encodes CDR1 ENHRY and CDR2 SYGVKD. CDR3 size: 14 residues. V dropped 10 bases and J dropped 0 bases, with 12 bases sitting between them. The CDR3 region is CATSDIPNTGELFF. CDR3 in DNA: TGTGCCACCTCGGACATTCCGAACACCGGGGAGCTGTTTTTT.

This clonotype was seen many times. The chain employs TRBV29-1 and TRBJ2-3, with 7 bases matching TRBD1. V was pared by 4 bases and J by 4 bases, with 5 bases of the junction left unmatched. Germline-derived CDR1 and CDR2 are SQVTM and ANQGSEA. The CDR3 extends over 13 amino acids. This chain's CDR3 is CSVATGNADTQYF. CDR3 coding DNA: TGCAGCGTTGCGACAGGGAACGCAGATACGCAGTATTTT.